This entry lists 2 T cell receptor beta chains sequenced from one sample in a study of T cell responses to AZD1222 COVID-19 vaccine. Here immunoSEQ multiplex PCR was the method, and the copy in TCRdb shows in-frame clones only, minus some. Among 150,000 to 200,000 clones listed, around 93% were seen once. The sample was peripheral blood, taken on day 0 of AZD1222 vaccination. These receptors were collected from an adult in good health.

The CDR3 is CASSLSRDQPQHF. The CDR3 coding sequence is TGTGCCAGCAGTTTATCCAGGGATCAGCCCCAGCATTTT. The rearrangement joins TRBV12-3 or TRBV12-4 to TRBJ1-5, with a tentative D call TRBD1 (5 bases). The V end lost 2 bases, the J end lost 5 bases, and 7 bases lay between the germline ends. CDR3 length equals 13 residues.

The J gene is TRBJ1-3, the V gene TRBV11-2; no clear D gene. This CDR3 region has 13 residues. V gave up 7 bases and J gave up 0 bases, with 7 bases separating them. Germline-derived CDR1 and CDR2 are SGHAT and FQNNGV. The CDR3 here is CASTWISGNTIYF. In nucleotides, the CDR3 is TGTGCCAGCACCTGGATCTCTGGAAACACCATATATTTT. The entire variable domain, with the rest obtained from reference TRBV11-2 and TRBJ1-3, is as follows: EAGVAQSPRYKIIEKRQSVAFWCNPISGHATLYWYQQILGQGPKLLIQFQNNGVVDDSQLPKDRFSAERLKGVDSTLKIQPAKLEDSAVYLCASTWISGNTIYFGEGSWLTVV.